One T cell receptor beta chain is described in this entry. Its antigen is undetermined. This CDR3 spans 14 amino acids. The germline V gene encodes CDR1 SEHNR and CDR2 FQNEAQ (reference sequence). Trimming left V 3 bases short and J 2 bases short, with 10 bases between. At study entry, adolescents had tuberculin skin tests and IGRA screening. Clones were sequenced by immunoSEQ multiplex PCR, and TCRdb holds only the in-frame ones, with some missing. In the table there are 35,000 to 45,000 clones, about 94% of which are singletons. These data come from a study of T cells in tuberculosis. Study results and limitations: Active tuberculosis cases were adults; controls were adolescents. GMM-specific TCRs were nearer to active tuberculosis alpha repertoires, suggesting expansion.

Sequenced input: PBMCs. This sequence was found in a donor between 5 and 29 years old with latent tuberculosis or without tuberculosis infection. Some clones in this sample may be carry-over from other donors' samples. This rearrangement joins TRBV7-9 to TRBJ1-1; D gene ambiguous. This chain's CDR3 is CASSFGQSNTEAFF. In nucleotides, the CDR3 is TGTGCCAGCAGCTTTGGGCAGTCAAACACTGAAGCTTTCTTT.